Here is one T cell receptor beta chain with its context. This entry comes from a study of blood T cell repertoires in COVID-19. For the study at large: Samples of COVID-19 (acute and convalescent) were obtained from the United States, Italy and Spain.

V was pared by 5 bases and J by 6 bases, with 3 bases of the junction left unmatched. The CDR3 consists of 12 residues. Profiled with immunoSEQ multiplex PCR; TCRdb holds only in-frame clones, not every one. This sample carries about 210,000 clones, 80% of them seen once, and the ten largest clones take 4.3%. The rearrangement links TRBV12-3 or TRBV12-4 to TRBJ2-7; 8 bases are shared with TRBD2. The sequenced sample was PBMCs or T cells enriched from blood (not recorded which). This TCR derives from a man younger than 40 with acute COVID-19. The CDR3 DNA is TGTGCCAGCAGTAACGGGGGGGGCGAGCAGTACTTC. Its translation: CASSNGGGEQYF.